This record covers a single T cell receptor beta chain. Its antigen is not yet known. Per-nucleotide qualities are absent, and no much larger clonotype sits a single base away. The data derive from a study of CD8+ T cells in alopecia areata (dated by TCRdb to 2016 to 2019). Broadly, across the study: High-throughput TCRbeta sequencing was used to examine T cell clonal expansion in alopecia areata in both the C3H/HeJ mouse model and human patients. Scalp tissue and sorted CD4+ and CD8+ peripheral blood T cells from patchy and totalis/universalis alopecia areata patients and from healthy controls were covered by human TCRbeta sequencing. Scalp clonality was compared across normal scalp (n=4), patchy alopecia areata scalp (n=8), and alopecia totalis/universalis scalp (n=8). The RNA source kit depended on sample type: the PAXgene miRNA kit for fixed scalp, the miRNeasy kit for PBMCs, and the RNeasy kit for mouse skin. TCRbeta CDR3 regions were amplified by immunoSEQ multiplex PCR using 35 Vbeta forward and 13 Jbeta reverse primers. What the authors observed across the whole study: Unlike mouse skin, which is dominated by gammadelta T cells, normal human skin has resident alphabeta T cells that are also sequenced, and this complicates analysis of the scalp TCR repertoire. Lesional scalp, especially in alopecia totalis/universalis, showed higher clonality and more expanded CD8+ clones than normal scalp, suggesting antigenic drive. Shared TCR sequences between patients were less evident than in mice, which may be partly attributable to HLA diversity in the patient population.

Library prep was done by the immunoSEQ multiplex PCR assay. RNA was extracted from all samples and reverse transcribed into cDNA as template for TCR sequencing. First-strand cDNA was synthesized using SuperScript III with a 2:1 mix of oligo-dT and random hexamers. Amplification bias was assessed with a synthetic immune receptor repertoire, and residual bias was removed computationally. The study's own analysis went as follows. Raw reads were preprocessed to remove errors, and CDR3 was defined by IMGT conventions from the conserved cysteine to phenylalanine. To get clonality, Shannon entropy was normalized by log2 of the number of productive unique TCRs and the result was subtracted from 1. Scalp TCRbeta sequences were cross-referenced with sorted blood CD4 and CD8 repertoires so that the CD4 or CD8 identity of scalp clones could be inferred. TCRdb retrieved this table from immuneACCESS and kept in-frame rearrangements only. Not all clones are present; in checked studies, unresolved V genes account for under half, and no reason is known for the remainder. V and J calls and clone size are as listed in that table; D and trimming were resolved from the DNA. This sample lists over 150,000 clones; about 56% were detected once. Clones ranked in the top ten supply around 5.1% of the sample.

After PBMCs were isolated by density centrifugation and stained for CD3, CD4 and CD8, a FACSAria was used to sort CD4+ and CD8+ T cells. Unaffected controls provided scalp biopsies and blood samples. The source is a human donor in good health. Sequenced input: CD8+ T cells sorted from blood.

The base sequence is TGCGCCAGCAGCTGGGGAGACTACGAGCAGTACTTC. Its protein reads: CASSWGDYEQYF. The sequence links TRBV4-1 to TRBJ2-7; tentative D gene TRBD2, with 5 bases matching. The CDR3 holds 12 amino acids from the cysteine to the phenylalanine. The sequence is cut down to CDR3 DNA, 36 bases in frame from base 1. V is clipped by 5 bases and J by 3 bases, and the sequence between their germline boundaries is 8 bases long. The germline V gene provides CDR1 MGHRA and CDR2 YSYEKL.